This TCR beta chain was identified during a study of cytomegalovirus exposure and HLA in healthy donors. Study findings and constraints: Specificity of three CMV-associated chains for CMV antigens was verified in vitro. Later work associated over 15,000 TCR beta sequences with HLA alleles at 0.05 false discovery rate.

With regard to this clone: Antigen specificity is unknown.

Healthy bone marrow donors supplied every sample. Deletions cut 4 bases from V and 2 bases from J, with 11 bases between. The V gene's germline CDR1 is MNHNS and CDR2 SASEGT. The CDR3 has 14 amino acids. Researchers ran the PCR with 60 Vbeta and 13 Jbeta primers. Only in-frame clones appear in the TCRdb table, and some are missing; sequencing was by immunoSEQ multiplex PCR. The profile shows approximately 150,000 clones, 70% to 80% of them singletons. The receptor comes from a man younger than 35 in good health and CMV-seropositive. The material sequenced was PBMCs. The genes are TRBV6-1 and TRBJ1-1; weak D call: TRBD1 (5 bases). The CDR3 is CASSVRGGNTEAFF. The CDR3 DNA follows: TGTGCCAGCAGTGTGCGGGGGGGTAACACTGAAGCTTTCTTT.